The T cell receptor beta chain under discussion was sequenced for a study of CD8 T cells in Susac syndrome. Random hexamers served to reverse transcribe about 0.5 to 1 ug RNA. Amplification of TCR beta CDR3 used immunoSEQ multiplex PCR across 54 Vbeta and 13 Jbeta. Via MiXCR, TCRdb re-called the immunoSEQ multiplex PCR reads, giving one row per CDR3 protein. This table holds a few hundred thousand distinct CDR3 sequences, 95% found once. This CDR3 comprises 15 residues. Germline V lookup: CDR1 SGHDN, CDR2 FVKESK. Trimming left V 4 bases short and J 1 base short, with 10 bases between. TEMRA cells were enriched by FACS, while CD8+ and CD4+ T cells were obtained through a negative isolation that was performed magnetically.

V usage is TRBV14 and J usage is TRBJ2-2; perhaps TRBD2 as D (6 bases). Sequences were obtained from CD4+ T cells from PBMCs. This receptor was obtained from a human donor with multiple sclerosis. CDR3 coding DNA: TGTGCCAGCAGCCCCACAGCGGGGAACACCGGGGAGCTGTTTTTT. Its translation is CASSPTAGNTGELFF.